The 22 T cell receptor beta chains listed next were all sequenced from one sample in a study of identical twins. TCRdb recomputed calls from the 5' RACE reads with MiXCR, one row per CDR3 protein. The sample yields 1.5 million to 2 million distinct CDR3 sequences, around 29% seen once. Sequenced material: cord blood. The receptors were sampled from a newborn girl in good health.

In the case of this clonotype: A junction boundary mismatches the germline segment, possibly from a read error. The chain combines TRBV10-3 with TRBJ1-2; no definite D call. Germline V gene sequence: CDR1 ENHRY, CDR2 SYGVKD. The CDR3 contains 14 residues. The CDR3 here is CAISESGANYGHTF. The CDR3 nucleotides read TGTGCCATCAGTGAGTCAGGAGCTAACTATGGCCACACCTTC.

J is TRBJ2-3 and V is TRBV2; TRBD2 agrees at 12 bases. This CDR3 is built from 18 residues. Trimming removed 3 bases from V and 1 base from J; junction bases left unmatched: 8. Germline CDR1 SNHLY, CDR2 FYNNEI. DNA of the CDR3: TGTGCCAGCAGTGATCTAGCGGGAGGGAATCGGGGCACAGATACGCAGTATTTT. Encoded protein: CASSDLAGGNRGTDTQYF.

V and J are TRBV28 and TRBJ2-7; no clear D gene. The germline V gene encodes CDR1 MDHEN and CDR2 SYDVKM. The germline V and J ends were trimmed by 6 bases and 3 bases, with 15 bases remaining between them. CDR3 length: 14 residues. The CDR3 is CASRARSALYEQYF. CDR3 coding DNA: TGTGCCAGCAGGGCACGATCCGCCCTCTACGAGCAGTACTTC.

This clonotype turned up a few times. The chain links TRBV27 to TRBJ1-5; TRBD1 aligns across 7 bases. The CDR3 is 16 amino acids. Germline trimming cut 5 bases from V and 0 bases from J; bases unmatched to any gene: 7. Germline-derived CDR1 and CDR2 are MNHEY and SMNVEV (reference sequence). CDR3: CASSQAQGYSNQPQHF. As DNA, the CDR3 is TGTGCCAGCAGTCAAGCACAGGGGTATAGCAATCAGCCCCAGCATTTT.

This clonotype has just a few counts. The chain is built from TRBV29-1 and TRBJ2-3; TRBD2 matches at 13 bases. J was trimmed by 2 bases and V by 7 bases; bases with no gene match: 6. The germline CDR1 and CDR2 sequences are SQVTM and ANQGSEA. CDR3 size: 15 residues. CDR3 bases: TGCAGCGCTGGACTAGCGGGAGCCCTCACAGATACGCAGTATTTT. Protein product: CSAGLAGALTDTQYF.

This clonotype was counted a few times. The chain recombines TRBV7-8 with TRBJ1-1; D possibly corresponds to TRBD1 (5 bases). Germline assignment: CDR1 SGHVS and CDR2 FQNEAQ. The V end was cut by 2 bases, the J end by 5 bases, with 15 bases between. This CDR3 is built from 15 residues. CDR3 coding DNA: TGTGCCAGCAGCTTATCGGGTGGCGGGGGGACTGAAGCTTTCTTT. Its protein product is CASSLSGGGGTEAFF.

This chain uses TRBV25-1 with TRBJ2-3, with 12 nucleotides matching TRBD2. Trimming cost V 5 bases and J 3 bases; bases outside gene matches: 6. CDR3 length: 16 amino acids. The germline V gene has CDR1 MGHDK and CDR2 SYGVNS. The CDR3 here is CASSPSLAGGTDTQYF. Here the CDR3 DNA reads TGTGCCAGCAGTCCCTCCCTAGCGGGGGGGACAGATACGCAGTATTTT. Full variable domain (remainder filled in from reference TRBV25-1 and TRBJ2-3): EADIYQTPRYLVIGTGKKITLECSQTMGHDKMYWYQQDPGMELHLIHYSYGVNSTEKGDLSSESTVSRIRTEHFPLTLESARPSHTSQYLCASSPSLAGGTDTQYFGPGTRLTVL.

This clonotype was observed a few times. CDR3 loop: CASSSTYRGGNTEAFF. The CDR3 DNA reads TGTGCCAGCAGCTCAACTTACAGGGGTGGGAACACTGAAGCTTTCTTT. V is TRBV7-6 and J is TRBJ1-1; 7 positions match TRBD1. This CDR3 region has 16 residues. Germline V gene lookup returns CDR1 SGHVS and CDR2 FNYEAQ. The ends lost 4 bases at V and 1 base at J; junction bases unmatched: 9. Together with reference TRBV7-6 and TRBJ1-1, the CDR3 gives the full variable domain: GAGVSQSPRYKVTKRGQDVALRCDPISGHVSLYWYRQALGQGPEFLTYFNYEAQQDKSGLPNDRFSAERPEGSISTLTIQRTEQRDSAMYRCASSSTYRGGNTEAFFGQGTRLTVV.

The rearrangement joins TRBV20-1 to TRBJ1-1; TRBD1 matches 9 bases. Germline loops: CDR1 DFQATT, CDR2 SNEGSKA (reference sequence). The CDR3 is 14 residues long. The junction had 5 bases not matched to a gene; V was cut back by 3 bases and J by 3 bases. The CDR3 sequence is CSARRTGGHTEAFF. The CDR3 bases are TGCAGTGCTAGGCGAACAGGGGGCCACACTGAAGCTTTCTTT.

This chain joins TRBV20-1 and TRBJ2-3; a weak D match, TRBD2 (5 bases). The CDR3 runs to 15 residues. V lost 0 bases and J 1 base, leaving 11 bases between the germline ends. Germline loops: CDR1 DFQATT, CDR2 SNEGSKA (reference sequence). The CDR3 reads CSARDRGLRTDTQYF. The CDR3 DNA sequence: TGCAGTGCTAGAGATCGCGGACTCCGCACAGATACGCAGTATTTT.

The chain's CDR3 is CASSMSGGPIYGYTF. CDR3 DNA: TGTGCCAGCAGTATGTCGGGGGGGCCGATCTATGGCTACACCTTC. The V and J genes are TRBV12-3 or TRBV12-4 and TRBJ1-2, with D possibly matching TRBD1 (6 bases). The CDR3 consists of 15 residues. V was pared by 5 bases and J by 4 bases, with 17 bases between.

The chain couples TRBV20-1 to TRBJ2-3; no clear D. Trimming took 3 bases from V and 2 from J, leaving 18 bases between them. Germline CDR1 reads DFQATT; CDR2 reads SNEGSKA (reference sequence). The CDR3 has 16 amino acids. CDR3 nucleotides: TGCAGTGCTAGTGGTTCTACCATGGGCCACACAGATACGCAGTATTTT. Its translation is CSASGSTMGHTDTQYF.

This clonotype was counted between two and nine times. In DNA form, the CDR3 reads TGTGCCAGCAGTGCCCCGGGACTAGTCCCCTACGAGCAGTACTTC. Translated: CASSAPGLVPYEQYF. The chain joins TRBV28 to TRBJ2-7; TRBD2 agrees at 8 bases. CDR1 is MDHEN, CDR2 SYDVKM, per germline. V was clipped by 5 bases and J by 2 bases; unmatched bases: 8. This CDR3 comprises 15 residues.

With respect to this clonotype: Being one base from a much bigger clone, this may be a read error. V is TRBV12-3 or TRBV12-4 and J is TRBJ1-2; D is uncertain. This CDR3 is 13 amino acids long. In nucleotides, the CDR3 is TGTGCCAACAGTTTACCAGGAACCTATGGCTACACCTTC. Translation gives CANSLPGTYGYTF.

Comment on this clonotype: This may be a read error: a much more frequent sequence differs by one nucleotide. The V gene is TRBV12-3 or TRBV12-4, the J gene TRBJ1-2, with 10 nucleotides matching TRBD1. Trimming at V came to 6 bases and at J to 6 bases, leaving 4 bases not matched to a gene. This CDR3 has 13 residues. The DNA of the CDR3 is TGTGCCAGCAGCCACGACAGGGGGCATGGCTACACCTTC. Translated: CASSHDRGHGYTF.

The V call is TRBV19, the J call TRBJ1-2; D ambiguous. Between the trimmed V and J ends, which lost 3 bases and 8 bases, there was a span of 13 bases. Germline CDR1 LNHDA, CDR2 SQIVND (reference sequence). The CDR3 spans 13 residues. DNA for the CDR3: TGTGCCAGTAGTATGAGGCAGACCTACGGCTACACCTTC. This translates into CASSMRQTYGYTF. Drawing the rest from reference TRBV19 and TRBJ1-2, the complete variable domain is DGGITQSPKYLFRKEGQNVTLSCEQNLNHDAMYWYRQDPGQGLRLIYYSQIVNDFQKGDIAEGYSVSREKKESFPLTVTSAQKNPTAFYLCASSMRQTYGYTFGSGTRLTVV.

V usage is TRBV12-3 or TRBV12-4 and J usage is TRBJ2-5, with D perhaps TRBD1 (5 bases). This CDR3 contains 12 residues. With 6 bases removed from V and 11 bases from J, the gap between germline ends came to 16 bases. CDR3 coding DNA: TGTGCCAGCAGGAACAGGCCCAATGAGCAGTACTTC. Protein product: CASRNRPNEQYF.

V gene TRBV6-1 combines with J gene TRBJ2-2, with 8 bases matching TRBD1. CDR1 and CDR2 from the germline V gene are MNHNS and SASEGT. The CDR3 loop spans 19 amino acids. Trimming removed 6 bases from V and 5 bases from J; junction bases left unmatched: 20. CDR3 protein: CASRDERFRGRQDTGELFF. CDR3 DNA sequence: TGTGCCAGCAGGGACGAACGTTTCAGGGGGCGTCAGGATACCGGGGAGCTGTTTTTT.

The genes are TRBV20-1 and TRBJ2-1, with TRBD2 matching over 8 bases. The germline V gene has CDR1 DFQATT and CDR2 SNEGSKA (reference sequence). J gave up 3 bases and V 5 bases, and 9 bases lay outside the gene matches. This CDR3 has 15 residues. The CDR3 sequence: CSAPSPGTSYNEQFF. The CDR3 DNA reads TGCAGTGCTCCATCCCCCGGGACTAGCTACAATGAGCAGTTCTTC.

The genes are TRBV10-3 and TRBJ2-1; 13 nucleotides match TRBD2. The J call is doubtful: the DNA matches TRBJ2-7 better. The germline gives CDR1 ENHRY, CDR2 SYGVKD. This CDR3 is 21 amino acids long. The chain's CDR3 is CAISHSPRGLAGKSSYNEQYF. CDR3 DNA: TGTGCCATCAGCCACTCCCCCCGGGGACTAGCGGGGAAGAGCTCCTACAATGAGCAGTACTTC.

This clonotype has more than one count but fewer than ten. This sequence joins TRBV20-1 and TRBJ1-2; no clear D gene. The CDR3 spans 10 residues. V dropped 3 bases and J dropped 8 bases, with 7 bases sitting between them. Germline V gene data show CDR1 as DFQATT and CDR2 as SNEGSKA (reference sequence). Here the CDR3 DNA reads TGCAGTGCTAGCTATAGGGGCTACACCTTC. This codes for CSASYRGYTF.

The V and J genes are TRBV10-2 and TRBJ2-7; no clear D. This CDR3 has 13 amino acids. From germline, CDR1 is WSHSY and CDR2 SAAADI. V dropped 4 bases and J dropped 2 bases, with 9 bases sitting between them. CDR3 loop: CASSVGETYEQYF. The CDR3, as DNA: TGCGCCAGCAGTGTAGGCGAAACCTACGAGCAGTACTTC.